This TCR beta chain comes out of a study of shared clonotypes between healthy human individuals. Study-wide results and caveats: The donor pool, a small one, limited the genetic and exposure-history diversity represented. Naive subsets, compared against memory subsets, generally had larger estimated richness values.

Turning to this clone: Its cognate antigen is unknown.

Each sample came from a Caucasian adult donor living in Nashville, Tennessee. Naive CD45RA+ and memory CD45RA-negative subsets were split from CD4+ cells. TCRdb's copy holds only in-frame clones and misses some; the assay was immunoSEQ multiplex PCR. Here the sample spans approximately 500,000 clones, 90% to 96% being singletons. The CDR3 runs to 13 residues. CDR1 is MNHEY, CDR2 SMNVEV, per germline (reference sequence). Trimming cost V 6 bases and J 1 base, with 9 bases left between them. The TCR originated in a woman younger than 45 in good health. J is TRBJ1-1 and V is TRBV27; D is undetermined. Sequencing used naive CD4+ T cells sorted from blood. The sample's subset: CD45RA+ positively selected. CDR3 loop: CASSWKENTEAFF. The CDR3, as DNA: TGTGCCAGCAGCTGGAAGGAGAACACTGAAGCTTTCTTT.